This T cell receptor beta chain was captured in a study of beta chain features in type 1 diabetes. Whole-study context: Age, gender and cell yields were alike across patients and healthy donors. All of the samples together had around 110,000,000 sorted cells examined. Study conclusions and caveats: Within each of all four CD4+ subsets, Type 1 diabetes patients had TCRB CDR3s that were moderately but significantly shorter.

Germline-derived CDR1 and CDR2 are SGHNT and YYREEE (reference sequence). The CDR3 length is 16 residues. Losses at the gene ends were 0 bases for V and 7 bases for J; bases not matched to a gene: 5. This clone was counted a few times. No antigen is known for it. Investigators reverse transcribed all isolated RNA, so they sequenced expressed TCRB transcripts. Sequencing was performed with immunoSEQ multiplex PCR; in TCRdb, only in-frame clones are kept and a portion is missing. The repertoire consists of a few hundred thousand clones, with around 24% occurring once and the leading ten covering more than 0.009%.

The source is a woman in her 30s with type 1 diabetes. Sequencing was done on a sample of naive CD4+ T cells from blood. The J gene is TRBJ2-2, the V gene TRBV5-4, with 11 bases that match TRBD2. The DNA of the CDR3 is TGTGCCAGCAGCTTGGTAGCGGGAGGGCCGTACGGGGAGCTGTTTTTT. The encoded protein is CASSLVAGGPYGELFF. The full variable domain, in which reference TRBV5-4 and TRBJ2-2 provide the parts outside the CDR3, is ETGVTQSPTHLIKTRGQQVTLRCSSQSGHNTVSWYQQALGQGPQFIFQYYREEENGRGNFPPRFSGLQFPNYSSELNVNALELDDSALYLCASSLVAGGPYGELFFGEGSRLTVL.